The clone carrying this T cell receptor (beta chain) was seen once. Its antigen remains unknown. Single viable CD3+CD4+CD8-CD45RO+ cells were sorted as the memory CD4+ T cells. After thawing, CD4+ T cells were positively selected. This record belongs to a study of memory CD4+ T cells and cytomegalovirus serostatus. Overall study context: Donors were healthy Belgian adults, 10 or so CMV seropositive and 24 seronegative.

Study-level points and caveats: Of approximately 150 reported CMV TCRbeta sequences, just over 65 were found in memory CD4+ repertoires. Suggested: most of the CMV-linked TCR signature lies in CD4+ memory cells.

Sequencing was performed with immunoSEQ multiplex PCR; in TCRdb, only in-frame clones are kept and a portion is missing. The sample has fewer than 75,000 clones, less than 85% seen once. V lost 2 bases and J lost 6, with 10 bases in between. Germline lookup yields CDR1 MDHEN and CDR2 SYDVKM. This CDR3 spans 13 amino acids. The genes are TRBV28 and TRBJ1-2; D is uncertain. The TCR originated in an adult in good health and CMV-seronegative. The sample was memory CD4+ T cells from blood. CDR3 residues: CASSLPAAHGYTF. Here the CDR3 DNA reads TGTGCCAGCAGTTTACCGGCAGCCCATGGCTACACCTTC.